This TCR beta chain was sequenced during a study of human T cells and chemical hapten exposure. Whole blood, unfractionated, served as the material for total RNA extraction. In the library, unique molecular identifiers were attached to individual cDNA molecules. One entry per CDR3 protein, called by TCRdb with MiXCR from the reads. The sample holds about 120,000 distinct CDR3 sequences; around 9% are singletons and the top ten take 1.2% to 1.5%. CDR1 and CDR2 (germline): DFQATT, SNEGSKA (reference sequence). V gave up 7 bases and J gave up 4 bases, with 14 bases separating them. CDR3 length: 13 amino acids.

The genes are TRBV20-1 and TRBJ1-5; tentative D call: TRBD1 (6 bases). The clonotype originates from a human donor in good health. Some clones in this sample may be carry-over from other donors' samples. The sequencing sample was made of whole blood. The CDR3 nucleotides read TGCAGTGGAAGGTCGGACAGAAATCAGCCCCAGCATTTT. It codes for CSGRSDRNQPQHF.